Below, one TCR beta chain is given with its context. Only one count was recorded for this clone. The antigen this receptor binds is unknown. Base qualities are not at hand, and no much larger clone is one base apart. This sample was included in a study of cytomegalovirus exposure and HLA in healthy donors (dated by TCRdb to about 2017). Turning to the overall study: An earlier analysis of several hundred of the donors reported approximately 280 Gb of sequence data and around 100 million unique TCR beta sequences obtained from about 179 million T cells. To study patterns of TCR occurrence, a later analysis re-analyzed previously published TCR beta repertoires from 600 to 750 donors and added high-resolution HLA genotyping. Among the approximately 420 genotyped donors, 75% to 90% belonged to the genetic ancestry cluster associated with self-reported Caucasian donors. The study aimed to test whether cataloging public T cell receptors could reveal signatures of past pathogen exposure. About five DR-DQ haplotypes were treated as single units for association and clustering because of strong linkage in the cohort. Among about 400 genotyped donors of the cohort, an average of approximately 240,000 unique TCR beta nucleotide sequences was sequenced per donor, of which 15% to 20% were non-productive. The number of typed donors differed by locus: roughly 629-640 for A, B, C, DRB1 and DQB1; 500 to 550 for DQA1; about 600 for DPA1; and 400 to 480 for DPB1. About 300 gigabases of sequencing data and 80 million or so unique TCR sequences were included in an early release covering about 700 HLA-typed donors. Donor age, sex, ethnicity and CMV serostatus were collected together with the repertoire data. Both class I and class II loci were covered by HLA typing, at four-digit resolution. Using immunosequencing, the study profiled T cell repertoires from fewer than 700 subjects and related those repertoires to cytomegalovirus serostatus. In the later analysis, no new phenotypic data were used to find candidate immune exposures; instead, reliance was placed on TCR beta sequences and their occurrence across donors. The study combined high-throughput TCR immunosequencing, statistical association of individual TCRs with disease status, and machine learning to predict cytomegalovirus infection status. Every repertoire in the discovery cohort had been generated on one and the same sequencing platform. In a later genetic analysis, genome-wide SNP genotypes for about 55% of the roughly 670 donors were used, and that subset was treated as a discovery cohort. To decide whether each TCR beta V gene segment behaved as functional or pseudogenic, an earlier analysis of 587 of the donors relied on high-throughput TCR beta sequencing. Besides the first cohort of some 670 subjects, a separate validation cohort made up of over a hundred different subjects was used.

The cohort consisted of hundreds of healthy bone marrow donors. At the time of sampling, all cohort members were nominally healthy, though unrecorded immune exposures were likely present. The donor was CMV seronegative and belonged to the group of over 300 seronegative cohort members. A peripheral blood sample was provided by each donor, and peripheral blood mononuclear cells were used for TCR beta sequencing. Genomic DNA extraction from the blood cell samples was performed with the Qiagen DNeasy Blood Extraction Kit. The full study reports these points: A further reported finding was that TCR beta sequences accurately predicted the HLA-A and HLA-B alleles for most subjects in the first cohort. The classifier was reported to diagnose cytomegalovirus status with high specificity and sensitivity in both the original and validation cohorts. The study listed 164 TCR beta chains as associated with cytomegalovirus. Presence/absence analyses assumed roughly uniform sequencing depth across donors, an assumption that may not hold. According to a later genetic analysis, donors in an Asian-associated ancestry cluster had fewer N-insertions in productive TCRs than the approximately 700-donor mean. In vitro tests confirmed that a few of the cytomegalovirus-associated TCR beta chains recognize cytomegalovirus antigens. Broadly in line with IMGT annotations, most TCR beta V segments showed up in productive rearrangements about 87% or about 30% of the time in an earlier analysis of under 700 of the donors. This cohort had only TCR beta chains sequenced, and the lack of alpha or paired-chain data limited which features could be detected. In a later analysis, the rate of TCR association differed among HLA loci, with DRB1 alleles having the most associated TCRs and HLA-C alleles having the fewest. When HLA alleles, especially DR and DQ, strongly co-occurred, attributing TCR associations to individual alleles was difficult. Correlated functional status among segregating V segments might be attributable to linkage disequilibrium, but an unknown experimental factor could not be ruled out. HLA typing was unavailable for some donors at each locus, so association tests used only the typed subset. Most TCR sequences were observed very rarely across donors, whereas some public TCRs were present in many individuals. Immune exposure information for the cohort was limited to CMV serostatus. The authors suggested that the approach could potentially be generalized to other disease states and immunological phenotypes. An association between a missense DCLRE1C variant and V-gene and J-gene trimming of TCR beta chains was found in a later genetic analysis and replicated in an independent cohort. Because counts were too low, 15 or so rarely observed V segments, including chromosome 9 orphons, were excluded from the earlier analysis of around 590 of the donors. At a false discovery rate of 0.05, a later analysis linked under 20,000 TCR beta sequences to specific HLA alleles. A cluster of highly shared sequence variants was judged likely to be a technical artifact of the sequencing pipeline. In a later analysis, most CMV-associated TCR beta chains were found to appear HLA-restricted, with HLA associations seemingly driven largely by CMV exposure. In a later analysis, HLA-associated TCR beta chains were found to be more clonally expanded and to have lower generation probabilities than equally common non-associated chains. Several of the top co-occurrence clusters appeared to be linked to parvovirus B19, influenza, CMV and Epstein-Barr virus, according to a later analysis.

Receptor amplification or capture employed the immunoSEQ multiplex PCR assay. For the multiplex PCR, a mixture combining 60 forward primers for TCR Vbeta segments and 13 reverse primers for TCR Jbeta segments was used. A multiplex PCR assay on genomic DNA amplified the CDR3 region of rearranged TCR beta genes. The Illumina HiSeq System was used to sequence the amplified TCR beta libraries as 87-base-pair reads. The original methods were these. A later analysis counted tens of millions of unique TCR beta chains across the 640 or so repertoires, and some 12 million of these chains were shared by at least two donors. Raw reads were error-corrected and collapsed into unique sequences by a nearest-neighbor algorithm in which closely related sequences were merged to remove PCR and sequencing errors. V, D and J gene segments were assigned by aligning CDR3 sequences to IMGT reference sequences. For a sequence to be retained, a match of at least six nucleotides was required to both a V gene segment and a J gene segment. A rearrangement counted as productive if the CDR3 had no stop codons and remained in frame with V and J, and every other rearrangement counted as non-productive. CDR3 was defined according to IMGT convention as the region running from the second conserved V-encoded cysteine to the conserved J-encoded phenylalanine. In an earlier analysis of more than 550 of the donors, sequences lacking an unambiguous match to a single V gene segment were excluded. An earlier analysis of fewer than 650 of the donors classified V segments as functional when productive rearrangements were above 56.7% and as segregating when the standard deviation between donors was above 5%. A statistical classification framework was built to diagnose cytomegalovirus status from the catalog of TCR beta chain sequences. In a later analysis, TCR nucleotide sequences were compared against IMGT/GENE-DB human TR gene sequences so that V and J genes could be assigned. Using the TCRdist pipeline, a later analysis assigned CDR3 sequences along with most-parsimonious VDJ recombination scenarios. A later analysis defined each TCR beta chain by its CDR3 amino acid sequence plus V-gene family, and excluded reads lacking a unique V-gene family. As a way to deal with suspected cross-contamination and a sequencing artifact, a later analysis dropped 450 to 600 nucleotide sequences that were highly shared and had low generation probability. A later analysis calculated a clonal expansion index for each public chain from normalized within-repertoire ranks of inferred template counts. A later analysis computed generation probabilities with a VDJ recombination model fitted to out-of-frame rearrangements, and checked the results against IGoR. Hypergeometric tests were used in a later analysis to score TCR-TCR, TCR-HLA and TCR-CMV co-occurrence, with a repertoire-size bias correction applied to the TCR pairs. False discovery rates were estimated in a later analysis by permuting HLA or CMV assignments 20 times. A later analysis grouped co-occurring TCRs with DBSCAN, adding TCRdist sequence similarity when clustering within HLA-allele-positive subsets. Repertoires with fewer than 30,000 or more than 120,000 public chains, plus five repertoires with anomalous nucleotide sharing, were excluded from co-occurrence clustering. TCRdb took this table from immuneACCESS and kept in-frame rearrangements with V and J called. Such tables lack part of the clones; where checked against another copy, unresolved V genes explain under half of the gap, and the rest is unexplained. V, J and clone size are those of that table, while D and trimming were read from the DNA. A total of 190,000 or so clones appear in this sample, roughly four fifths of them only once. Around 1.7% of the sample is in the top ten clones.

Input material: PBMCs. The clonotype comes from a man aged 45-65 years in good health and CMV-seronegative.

The nucleotide sequence is given as TGTGCCAGTCTCAGAGGGGGCAACACCGGGGAGCTGTTTTTT. It codes for CASLRGGNTGELFF. The receptor chain draws on TRBV19 and TRBJ2-2, with 7 bases aligning to TRBD1. V and J are trimmed by 8 bases and 2 bases, and the gene matches miss 5 bases of the junction. The germline V gene (reference sequence) gives CDR1 as LNHDA and CDR2 as SQIVND. Its CDR3 holds 14 amino acids, cysteine through phenylalanine. The DNA shown is the 42-base CDR3, in frame from base 1.